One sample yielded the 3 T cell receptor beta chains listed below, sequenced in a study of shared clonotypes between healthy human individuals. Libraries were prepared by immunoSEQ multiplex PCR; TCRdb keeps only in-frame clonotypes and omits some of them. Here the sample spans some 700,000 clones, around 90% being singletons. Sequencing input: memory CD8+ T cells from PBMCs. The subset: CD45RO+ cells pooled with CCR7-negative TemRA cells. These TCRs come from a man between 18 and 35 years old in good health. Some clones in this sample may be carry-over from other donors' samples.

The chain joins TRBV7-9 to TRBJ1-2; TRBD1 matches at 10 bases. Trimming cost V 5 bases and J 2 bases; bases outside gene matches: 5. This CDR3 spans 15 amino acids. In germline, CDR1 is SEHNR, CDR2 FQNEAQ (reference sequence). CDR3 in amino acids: CASSGDRGINYGYTF. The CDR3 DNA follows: TGTGCCAGCAGCGGGGACAGGGGAATCAACTATGGCTACACCTTC.

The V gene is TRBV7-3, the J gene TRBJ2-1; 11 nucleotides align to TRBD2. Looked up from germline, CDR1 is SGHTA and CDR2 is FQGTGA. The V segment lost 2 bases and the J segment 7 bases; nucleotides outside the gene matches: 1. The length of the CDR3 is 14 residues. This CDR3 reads CASSLLAGGNEQFF. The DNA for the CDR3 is TGTGCCAGCAGCTTATTAGCGGGAGGGAATGAGCAGTTCTTC.

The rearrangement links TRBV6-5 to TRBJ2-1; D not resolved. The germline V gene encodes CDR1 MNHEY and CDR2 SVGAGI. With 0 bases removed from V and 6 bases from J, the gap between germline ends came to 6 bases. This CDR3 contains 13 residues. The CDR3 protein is CASSYSKGNEQFF. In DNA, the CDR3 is TGTGCCAGCAGTTACTCGAAAGGCAATGAGCAGTTCTTC.